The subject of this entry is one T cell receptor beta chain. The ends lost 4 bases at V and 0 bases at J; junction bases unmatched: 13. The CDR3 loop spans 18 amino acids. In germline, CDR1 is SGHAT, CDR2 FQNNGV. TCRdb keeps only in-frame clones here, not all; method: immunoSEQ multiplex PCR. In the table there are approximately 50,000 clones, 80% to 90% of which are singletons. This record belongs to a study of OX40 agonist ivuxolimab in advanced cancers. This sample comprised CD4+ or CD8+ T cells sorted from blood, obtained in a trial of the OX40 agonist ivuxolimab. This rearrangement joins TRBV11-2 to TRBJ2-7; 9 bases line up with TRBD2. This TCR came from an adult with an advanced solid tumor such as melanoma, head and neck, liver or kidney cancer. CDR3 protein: CASSSPLSGGPSSYEQYF. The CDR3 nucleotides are TGTGCCAGCAGCTCGCCGCTTAGCGGGGGACCCAGCTCCTACGAGCAGTACTTC.